These 20 T cell receptor beta chains were sequenced from one sample in a study of cytomegalovirus exposure and HLA in healthy donors. The study ran its PCR with 60 Vbeta and 13 Jbeta primers. Sequencing was performed with immunoSEQ multiplex PCR; in TCRdb, only in-frame clones are kept and a portion is missing. The sample yields some 180,000 clones, around 90% seen once. The sample was PBMCs. The receptors stem from a boy aged 2 to 10 in good health and CMV-seronegative.

This sequence joins TRBV6-5 and TRBJ2-5; D is unresolved. The germline CDR1 and CDR2 sequences are MNHEY and SVGAGI. The CDR3 length is 11 residues. V gave up 6 bases and J gave up 11 bases, with 13 bases separating them. CDR3 DNA: TGTGCCAGCAGCCGTGGTCTTGAGCAGTACTTC. Residues: CASSRGLEQYF.

The chain employs TRBV21-1 and TRBJ1-3; the table's D call of TRBD1 was not tested on the DNA. TRBV21-1 is an annotated pseudogene. The CDR3 runs to 15 residues. This CDR3 is CASSKVPETGNTIYF. The CDR3 DNA follows: TGTGCCAGCAGCAAAGTCCCAGAAACTGGAAACACCATATATTTT.

The chain links TRBV28 to TRBJ2-1, with D possibly TRBD2 on 6 matching bases. V lost 5 bases and J lost 10, with 12 bases in between. In germline, CDR1 is MDHEN, CDR2 SYDVKM. This CDR3 is 12 amino acids long. This chain's CDR3 is CASSGTSEEQFF. DNA of the CDR3: TGTGCCAGCAGTGGGACTTCAGAAGAGCAGTTCTTC.

This chain links TRBV5-1 with TRBJ2-1; 9 bases are shared with TRBD1. This CDR3 is 15 amino acids long. From germline, CDR1 is SGHRS and CDR2 YFSETQ. Trimming removed 3 bases from V and 1 base from J; junction bases left unmatched: 2. In DNA, the CDR3 is TGCGCCAGCAGCTACGGGACAGGGTCCTACAATGAGCAGTTCTTC. Residues: CASSYGTGSYNEQFF.

The chain has TRBV12-5 and TRBJ2-3, with D possibly TRBD1 on 6 matching bases. This CDR3 contains 15 residues. V dropped 2 bases and J dropped 6 bases, with 15 bases sitting between them. CDR1 is LGHNT and CDR2 is FRNRAP in the germline V gene. DNA of the CDR3: TGTGCTAGTGGTTTGTCGTCAGGGGCGAGGGATACGCAGTATTTT. As protein: CASGLSSGARDTQYF.

This CDR3 reads CASGLLPTNEKLFF. The CDR3 bases are TGTGCCAGCGGTTTGCTACCAACTAATGAAAAACTGTTTTTT. The chain uses TRBV6-5 and TRBJ1-4; unclear D gene. Trimming took off 8 bases at V and 0 bases at J, with 10 bases between the two ends. The length of the CDR3 is 14 residues. Germline-derived CDR1 and CDR2 are MNHEY and SVGAGI.

This clone has a handful of counts. This chain joins TRBV7-8 and TRBJ1-6, with 7 bases that match TRBD1. The CDR3 has 17 amino acids. The V gene's germline CDR1 is SGHVS and CDR2 FQNEAQ. The junction had 8 bases not matched to a gene; V was cut back by 1 base and J by 5 bases. The CDR3 coding sequence is TGTGCCAGCAGCTTAGACGTTACAGGGGCCAATAATTCACCCCTCCACTTT. It codes for CASSLDVTGANNSPLHF.

The chain couples TRBV28 to TRBJ1-3; perhaps TRBD1 as D (6 bases). The CDR3 consists of 15 residues. Germline CDR1 reads MDHEN; CDR2 reads SYDVKM. With 3 bases removed from V and 4 bases from J, the gap between germline ends came to 13 bases. DNA of the CDR3: TGTGCCAGCAGTTTGGGGGGGCTAACGGGAAACACCATATATTTT. It is translated as CASSLGGLTGNTIYF.

The chain links TRBV30 to TRBJ2-5; D might be TRBD1 (6 bases). CDR3 size: 12 residues. The ends were cut back, 8 bases at V and 2 bases at J, with 12 bases in the middle. Germline V gene data show CDR1 as GTSNPN and CDR2 as SVGIG (reference sequence). DNA for the CDR3: TGTGCCGGGTCGCAGGGGCAAGAGACCCAGTACTTC. Translating it yields CAGSQGQETQYF.

V usage is TRBV6-5 and J usage is TRBJ2-2; D possibly corresponds to TRBD1 (6 bases). This CDR3 contains 15 residues. The V end lost 5 bases, the J end lost 6 bases, and 16 bases lay between the germline ends. CDR1 and CDR2 (germline): MNHEY, SVGAGI. CDR3 in amino acids: CASSAPPKGAGELFF. The CDR3 nucleotides are TGTGCCAGCAGTGCACCCCCCAAGGGGGCCGGGGAGCTGTTTTTT.

This clone was seen ten or more times. The V gene is TRBV5-1, the J gene TRBJ2-1; D not resolved. The CDR3 runs to 12 residues. Looked up from germline, CDR1 is SGHRS and CDR2 is YFSETQ. V shed 0 bases and J shed 9 bases, with 7 bases lying between them. This CDR3 reads CASSLVLGEQFF. In nucleotides, the CDR3 is TGCGCCAGCAGCTTGGTACTTGGTGAGCAGTTCTTC.

The rearrangement joins TRBV27 to TRBJ2-3, with TRBD2 identical over 10 bases. The germline CDR1 and CDR2 sequences are MNHEY and SMNVEV (reference sequence). This CDR3 spans 16 amino acids. The V and J ends lost 4 bases and 3 bases, in that order; junction bases with no gene match: 7. The CDR3 is CASSSLAGGGTDTQYF. The CDR3 nucleotides are TGTGCCAGCAGTTCGTTAGCGGGAGGAGGGACAGATACGCAGTATTTT.

This chain connects TRBV6-1 to TRBJ1-1; weak D call: TRBD1 (6 bases). The germline V and J ends were trimmed by 7 bases and 10 bases, with 22 bases remaining between them. Germline V lookup: CDR1 MNHNS, CDR2 SASEGT. The CDR3 totals 14 residues. The CDR3 nucleotides read TGTGCCAGCAATCCGAACAGGGACCCCTTTGGAGCTTTCTTT. This gives the protein CASNPNRDPFGAFF.

The rearrangement joins TRBV25-1 to TRBJ2-1, with 8 nucleotides matching TRBD2. The J segment lost 1 base and the V segment lost 5 bases, leaving 13 bases of the junction unmatched. This CDR3 region has 18 residues. Per the germline V gene, CDR1 is MGHDK and CDR2 is SYGVNS. The CDR3 sequence is CASSWVGKRETSYNEQFF. CDR3 nucleotides: TGTGCCAGCAGTTGGGTTGGTAAGCGGGAGACTTCCTACAATGAGCAGTTCTTC.

The rearrangement links TRBV5-1 to TRBJ2-1; D gene uncertain. This CDR3 has 12 amino acids. V lost 5 bases and J 4 bases, leaving 7 bases between the germline ends. CDR1 and CDR2 (germline): SGHRS, YFSETQ. CDR3 DNA sequence: TGCGCCAGCAGGAGTCTTTACAATGAGCAGTTCTTC. Protein sequence: CASRSLYNEQFF.

CDR3: CASSLDGRAHEQYF. The CDR3 coding sequence is TGTGCCAGCAGCTTAGACGGGAGGGCCCACGAGCAGTACTTC. The chain employs TRBV5-4 and TRBJ2-7; 8 positions agree with TRBD2. With V trimmed by 2 bases and J by 5 bases, 6 bases remained unmatched. Germline V gives CDR1 SGHNT, CDR2 YYREEE (reference sequence). The CDR3 is made up of 14 amino acids.

A few counts support this clone. The chain recombines TRBV21-1 with TRBJ2-3; the table assigns TRBD2, which was not confirmed against the DNA. TRBV21-1 is assigned pseudogene status. This CDR3 contains 14 residues. In DNA, the CDR3 is TGTGCCAGCAATAGGAGCGGACCCACAGATACGCAGTATTTT. Protein: CASNRSGPTDTQYF.

The chain couples TRBV6-1 to TRBJ2-1; 8 bases match TRBD2. J gave up 5 bases and V 7 bases, and 7 bases lay outside the gene matches. CDR3 length: 14 residues. Germline CDR1 reads MNHNS; CDR2 reads SASEGT. The CDR3: CASTGGAPDNEQFF. The CDR3 DNA is TGTGCCAGCACGGGGGGGGCGCCCGACAATGAGCAGTTCTTC.

This chain joins TRBV2 and TRBJ1-6; D ambiguous. From germline, CDR1 is SNHLY and CDR2 FYNNEI. The germline V and J ends were trimmed by 4 bases and 14 bases, with 15 bases remaining between them. The CDR3 has 13 amino acids. For the CDR3, the DNA is TGTGCCAGCAGTGCCGCAATTGGGGAGACCCTCCACTTT. Protein: CASSAAIGETLHF.

This clone came up once. The V and J genes are TRBV11-2 and TRBJ2-3, with a weak D call TRBD2 (5 bases). Germline V gene data show CDR1 as SGHAT and CDR2 as FQNNGV. CDR3 length: 13 amino acids. Trimming removed 4 bases at V and 5 bases at J, with 10 bases between. The CDR3 is CASSSQRGDTQYF. DNA for the CDR3: TGTGCCAGCAGCTCCCAACGGGGAGATACGCAGTATTTT.